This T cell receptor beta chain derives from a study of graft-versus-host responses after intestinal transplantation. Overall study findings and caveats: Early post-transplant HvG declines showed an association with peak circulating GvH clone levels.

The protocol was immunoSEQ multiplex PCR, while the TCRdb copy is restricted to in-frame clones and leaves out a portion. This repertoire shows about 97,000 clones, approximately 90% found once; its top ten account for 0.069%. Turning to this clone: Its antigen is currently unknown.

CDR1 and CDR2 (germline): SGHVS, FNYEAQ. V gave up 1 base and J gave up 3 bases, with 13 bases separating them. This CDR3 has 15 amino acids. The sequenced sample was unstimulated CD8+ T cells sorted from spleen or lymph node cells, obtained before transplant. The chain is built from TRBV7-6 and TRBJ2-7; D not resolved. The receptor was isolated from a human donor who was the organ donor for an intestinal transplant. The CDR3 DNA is TGTGCCAGCAGCTTAGGTCCAAACACGAACTACGAGCAGTACTTC. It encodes CASSLGPNTNYEQYF.